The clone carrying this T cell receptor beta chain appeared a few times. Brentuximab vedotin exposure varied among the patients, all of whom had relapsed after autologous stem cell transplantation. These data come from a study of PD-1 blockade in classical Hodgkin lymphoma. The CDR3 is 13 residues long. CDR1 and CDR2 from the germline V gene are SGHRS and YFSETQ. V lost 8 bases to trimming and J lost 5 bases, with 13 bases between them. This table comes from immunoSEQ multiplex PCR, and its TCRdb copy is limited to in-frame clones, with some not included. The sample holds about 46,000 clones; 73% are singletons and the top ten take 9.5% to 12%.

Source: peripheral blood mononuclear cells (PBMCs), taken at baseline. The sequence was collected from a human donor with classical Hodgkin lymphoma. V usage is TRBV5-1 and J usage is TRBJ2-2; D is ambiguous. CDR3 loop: CASRLVITGELFF. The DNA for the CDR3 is TGCGCCAGTCGACTTGTGATTACCGGGGAGCTGTTTTTT.